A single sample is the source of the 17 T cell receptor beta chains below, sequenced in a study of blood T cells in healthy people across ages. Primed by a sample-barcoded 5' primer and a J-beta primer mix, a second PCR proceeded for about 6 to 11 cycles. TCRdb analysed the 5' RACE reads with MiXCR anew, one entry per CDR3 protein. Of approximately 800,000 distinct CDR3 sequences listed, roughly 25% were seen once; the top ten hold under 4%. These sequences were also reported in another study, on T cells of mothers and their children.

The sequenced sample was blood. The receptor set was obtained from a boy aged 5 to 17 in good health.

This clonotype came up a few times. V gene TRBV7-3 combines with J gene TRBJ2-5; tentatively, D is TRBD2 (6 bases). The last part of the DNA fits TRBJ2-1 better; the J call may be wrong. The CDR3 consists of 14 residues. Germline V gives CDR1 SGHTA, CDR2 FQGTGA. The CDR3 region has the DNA TGTGCCAGCAGCAAGGTAGGAGGGTACAATGAGCAGTTCTTC. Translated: CASSKVGGYNEQFF.

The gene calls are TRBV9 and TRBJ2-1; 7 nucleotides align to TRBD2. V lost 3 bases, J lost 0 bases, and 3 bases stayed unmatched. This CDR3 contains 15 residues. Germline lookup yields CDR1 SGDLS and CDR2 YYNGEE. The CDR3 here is CASSALASSYNEQFF. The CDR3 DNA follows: TGTGCCAGCAGCGCACTAGCGTCCTCCTACAATGAGCAGTTCTTC. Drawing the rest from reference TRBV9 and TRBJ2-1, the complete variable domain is DSGVTQTPKHLITATGQRVTLRCSPRSGDLSVYWYQQSLDQGLQFLIQYYNGEERAKGNILERFSAQQFPDLHSELNLSSLELGDSALYFCASSALASSYNEQFFGPGTRLTVL.

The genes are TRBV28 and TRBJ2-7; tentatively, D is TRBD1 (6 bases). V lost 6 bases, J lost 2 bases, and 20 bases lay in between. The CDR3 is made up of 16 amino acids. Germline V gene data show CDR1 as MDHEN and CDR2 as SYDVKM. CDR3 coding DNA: TGTGCCAGCAGCTCATTCGGGGCAGGGGCCCCCTACGAGCAGTACTTC. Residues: CASSSFGAGAPYEQYF.

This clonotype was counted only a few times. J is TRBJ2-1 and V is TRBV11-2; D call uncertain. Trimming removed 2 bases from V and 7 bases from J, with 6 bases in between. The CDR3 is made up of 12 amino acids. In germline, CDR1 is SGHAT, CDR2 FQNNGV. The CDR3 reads CASSLYSNEQFF. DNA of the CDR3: TGTGCCAGCAGCTTATATAGTAATGAGCAGTTCTTC.

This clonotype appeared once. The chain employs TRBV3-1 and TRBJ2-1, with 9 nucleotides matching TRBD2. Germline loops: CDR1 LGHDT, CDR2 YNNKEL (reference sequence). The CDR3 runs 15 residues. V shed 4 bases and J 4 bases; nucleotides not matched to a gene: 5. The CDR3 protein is CASSRERGAYNEQFF. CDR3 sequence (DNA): TGTGCCAGCAGCCGAGAGCGGGGGGCTTACAATGAGCAGTTCTTC.

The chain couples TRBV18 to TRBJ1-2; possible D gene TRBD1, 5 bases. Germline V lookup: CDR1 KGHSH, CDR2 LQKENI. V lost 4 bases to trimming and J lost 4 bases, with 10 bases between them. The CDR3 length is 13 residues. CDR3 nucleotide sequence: TGTGCCAGCTCACTGGGGGACCCCTATGGCTACACCTTC. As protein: CASSLGDPYGYTF.

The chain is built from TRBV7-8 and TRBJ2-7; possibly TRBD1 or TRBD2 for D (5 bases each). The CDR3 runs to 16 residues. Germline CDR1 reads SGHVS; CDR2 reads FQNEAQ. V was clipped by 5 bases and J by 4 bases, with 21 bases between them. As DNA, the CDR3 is TGTGCCAGCAGCAACAAACCGGGACCGTCGAGATACGAGCAGTACTTC. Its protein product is CASSNKPGPSRYEQYF. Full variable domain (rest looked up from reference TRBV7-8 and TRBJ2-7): GAGVSQSPRYKVAKRGQDVALRCDPISGHVSLFWYQQALGQGPEFLTYFQNEAQLDKSGLPSDRFFAERPEGSVSTLKIQRTQQEDSAVYLCASSNKPGPSRYEQYFGPGTRLTVT.

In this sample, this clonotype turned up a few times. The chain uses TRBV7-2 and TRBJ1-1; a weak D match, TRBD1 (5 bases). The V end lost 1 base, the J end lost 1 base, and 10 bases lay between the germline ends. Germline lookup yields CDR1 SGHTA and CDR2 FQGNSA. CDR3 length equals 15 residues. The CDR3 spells CASSLVVDRNTEAFF. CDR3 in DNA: TGTGCCAGCAGCTTAGTGGTTGACAGGAACACTGAAGCTTTCTTT.

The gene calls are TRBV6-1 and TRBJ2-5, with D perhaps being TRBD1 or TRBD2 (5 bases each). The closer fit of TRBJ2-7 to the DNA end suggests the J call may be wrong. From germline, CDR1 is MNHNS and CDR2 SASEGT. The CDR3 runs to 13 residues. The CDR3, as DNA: TGTGCCAGCCTGGGGGTATCAACCTACGAGCAGTACTTC. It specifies CASLGVSTYEQYF.

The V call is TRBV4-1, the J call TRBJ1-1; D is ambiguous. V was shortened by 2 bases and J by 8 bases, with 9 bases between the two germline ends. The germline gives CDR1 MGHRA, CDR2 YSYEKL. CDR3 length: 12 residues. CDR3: CASSQLREEAFF. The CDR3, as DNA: TGCGCCAGCAGCCAATTGAGGGAAGAAGCTTTCTTT.

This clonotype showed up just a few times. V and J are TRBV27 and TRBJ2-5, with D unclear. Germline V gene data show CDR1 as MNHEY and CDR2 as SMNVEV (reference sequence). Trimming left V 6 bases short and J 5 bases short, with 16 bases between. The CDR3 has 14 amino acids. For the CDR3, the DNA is TGTGCCAGCAGCTTGACGTGGGCCGACGAGACCCAGTACTTC. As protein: CASSLTWADETQYF.

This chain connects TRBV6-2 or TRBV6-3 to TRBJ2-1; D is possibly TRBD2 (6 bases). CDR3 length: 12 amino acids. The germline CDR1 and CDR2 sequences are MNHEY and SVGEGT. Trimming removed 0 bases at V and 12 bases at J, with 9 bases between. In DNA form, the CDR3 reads TGTGCCAGCAGTTACTCACTAGCAGGGCAGTTCTTC. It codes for CASSYSLAGQFF.

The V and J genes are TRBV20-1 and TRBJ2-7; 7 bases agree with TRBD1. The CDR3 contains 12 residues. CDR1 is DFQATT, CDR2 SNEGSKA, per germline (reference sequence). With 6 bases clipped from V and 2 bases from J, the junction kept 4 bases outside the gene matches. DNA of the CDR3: TGCAGTGCCCCAGGGGGAACCTACGAGCAGTACTTC. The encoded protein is CSAPGGTYEQYF.

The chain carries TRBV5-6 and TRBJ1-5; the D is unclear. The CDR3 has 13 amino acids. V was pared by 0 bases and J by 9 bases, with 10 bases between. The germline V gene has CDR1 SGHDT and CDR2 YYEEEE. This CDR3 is CASSLEPTGPQHF. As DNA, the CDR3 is TGTGCCAGCAGCTTGGAACCTACTGGGCCCCAGCATTTT.

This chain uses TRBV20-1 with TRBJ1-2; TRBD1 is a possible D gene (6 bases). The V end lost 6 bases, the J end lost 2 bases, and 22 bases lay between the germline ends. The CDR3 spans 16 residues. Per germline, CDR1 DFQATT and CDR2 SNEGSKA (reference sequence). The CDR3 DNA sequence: TGCAGTGCAATGGACAGAGCTCTCGGGAGGAACTATGGCTACACCTTC. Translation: CSAMDRALGRNYGYTF.

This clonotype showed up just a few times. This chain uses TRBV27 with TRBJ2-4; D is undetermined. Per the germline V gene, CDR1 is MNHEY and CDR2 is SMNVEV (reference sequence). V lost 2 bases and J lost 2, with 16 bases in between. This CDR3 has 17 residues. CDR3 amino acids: CASSLTVPTTSKNIQYF. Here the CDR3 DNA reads TGTGCCAGCAGTTTAACAGTTCCCACCACGTCCAAAAACATTCAGTACTTC.

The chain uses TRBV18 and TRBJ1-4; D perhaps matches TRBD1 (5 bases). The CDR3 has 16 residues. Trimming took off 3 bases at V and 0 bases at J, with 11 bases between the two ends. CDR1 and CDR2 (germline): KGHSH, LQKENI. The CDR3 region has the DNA TGTGCCAGCTCACCCTTTCCACAGGCAACTAATGAAAAACTGTTTTTT. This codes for CASSPFPQATNEKLFF.